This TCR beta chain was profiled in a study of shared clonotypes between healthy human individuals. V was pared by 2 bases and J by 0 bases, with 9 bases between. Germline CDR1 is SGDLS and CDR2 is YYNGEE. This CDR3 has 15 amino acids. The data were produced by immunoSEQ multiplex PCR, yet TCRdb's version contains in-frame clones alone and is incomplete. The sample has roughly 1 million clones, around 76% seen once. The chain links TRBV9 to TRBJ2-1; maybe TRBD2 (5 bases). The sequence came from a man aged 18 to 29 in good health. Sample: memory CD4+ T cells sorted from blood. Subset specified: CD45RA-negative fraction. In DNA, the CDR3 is TGTGCCAGCAGCGTGAGCGGTTACTCCTACAATGAGCAGTTCTTC. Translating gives CASSVSGYSYNEQFF.